Listed here are 14 T cell receptor beta chains from one sample, sequenced in a study of cytomegalovirus exposure and HLA in healthy donors. The method was immunoSEQ multiplex PCR; TCRdb's version includes in-frame clones alone and lacks a portion of them. There are some 250,000 clones in the sample; about nine tenths occur only once, and approximately 3.1% lies in the top ten. What was sequenced was PBMCs. These receptors were collected from a young woman in good health and CMV-seronegative.

CDR3 coding DNA: TGCAGCGTTGTTCCCGACAATGAGCAGTTCTTC. It encodes CSVVPDNEQFF. The rearrangement links TRBV29-1 to TRBJ2-1; D unclear. Germline-derived CDR1 and CDR2 are SQVTM and ANQGSEA. Trimming took 4 bases from V and 5 from J, leaving 6 bases between them. This CDR3 has 11 amino acids.

The genes are TRBV11-2 and TRBJ2-5, with a tentative D call TRBD1 (5 bases). This CDR3 region has 15 residues. The germline V gene has CDR1 SGHAT and CDR2 FQNNGV. The ends were cut back, 9 bases at V and 1 base at J, with 18 bases in the middle. The CDR3 region is CASRGSKDLQETQYF. As DNA, the CDR3 is TGTGCCAGTAGGGGTAGTAAAGATCTCCAAGAGACCCAGTACTTC.

This clone was found a few times. The CDR3 nucleotides read TGTGCCAGTAGTACCATCTCGACAGGCTACGAGCAGTACTTC. Its protein is CASSTISTGYEQYF. The rearrangement uses TRBV19 and TRBJ2-7; tentatively, D is TRBD1 (6 bases). Trimming removed 4 bases at V and 3 bases at J, with 13 bases between. Germline loops: CDR1 LNHDA, CDR2 SQIVND (reference sequence). This CDR3 contains 14 residues. Complete variable domain (other parts from reference TRBV19 and TRBJ2-7): DGGITQSPKYLFRKEGQNVTLSCEQNLNHDAMYWYRQDPGQGLRLIYYSQIVNDFQKGDIAEGYSVSREKKESFPLTVTSAQKNPTAFYLCASSTISTGYEQYFGPGTRLTVT.

Regarding this clone: This sample includes further DNA sequences coding for the same CDR3. The chain combines TRBV4-3 with TRBJ2-7; the D is unclear. CDR1 and CDR2 from the germline V gene are LGHNA and YSLEER. V lost 0 bases and J 1 base, leaving 7 bases between the germline ends. The CDR3 loop spans 14 amino acids. CDR3 residues: CASSQDRVSYEQYF. The CDR3 DNA follows: TGCGCCAGCAGCCAAGATAGGGTTTCCTACGAGCAGTACTTC.

This chain joins TRBV7-2 and TRBJ2-7, with D unclear. The ends were cut back, 4 bases at V and 2 bases at J, with 9 bases in the middle. The germline V gene encodes CDR1 SGHTA and CDR2 FQGNSA. CDR3 length: 13 residues. In nucleotides, the CDR3 is TGTGCCAGCAGCTCTGACCCGGCCTACGAGCAGTACTTC. Amino acid sequence: CASSSDPAYEQYF.

This rearrangement joins TRBV29-1 to TRBJ2-7; D is possibly TRBD2 (6 bases). Trimming removed 3 bases at V and 4 bases at J, with 19 bases between. Germline assignment: CDR1 SQVTM and CDR2 ANQGSEA. The CDR3 is made up of 15 amino acids. DNA of the CDR3: TGCAGCGTTGAGGGGGGAGCGTTCCCACGATACGAGCAGTACTTC. This sequence encodes CSVEGGAFPRYEQYF.

The chain has TRBV7-3 and TRBJ2-1; TRBD2 agrees at 7 bases. CDR1 and CDR2 (germline): SGHTA, FQGTGA. V lost 1 base, J lost 9 bases, and 12 bases stayed unmatched. This CDR3 has 16 residues. This CDR3 reads CASSLMRLAGSREQFF. DNA for the CDR3: TGTGCCAGCAGCTTAATGCGACTAGCTGGCTCCCGTGAGCAGTTCTTC.

The chain carries TRBV7-6 and TRBJ2-3; 10 nucleotides agree with TRBD2. The ends lost 5 bases at V and 0 bases at J; junction bases unmatched: 5. Looked up from germline, CDR1 is SGHVS and CDR2 is FNYEAQ. This CDR3 is built from 16 residues. The CDR3 coding sequence is TGTGCCAGCAGCAATCCGACTAGCGGGAGCACAGATACGCAGTATTTT. Translation: CASSNPTSGSTDTQYF.

This clone was observed a single time. This chain connects TRBV7-9 to TRBJ1-1, with 9 bases matching TRBD1. CDR1 SEHNR and CDR2 FQNEAQ come from the germline V gene (reference sequence). Germline trimming cut 4 bases from V and 6 bases from J; bases unmatched to any gene: 9. The CDR3 covers 15 residues. The CDR3 sequence is CASSSPTGGMAEAFF. The CDR3 coding sequence is TGTGCCAGCAGCTCCCCGACAGGGGGAATGGCTGAAGCTTTCTTT.

The chain couples TRBV6-1 to TRBJ2-3; unclear D gene. This CDR3 has 13 amino acids. Trimming took 1 base from V and 3 from J, leaving 5 bases between them. Germline V gene data show CDR1 as MNHNS and CDR2 as SASEGT. This CDR3 is CASSEGRTDTQYF. The CDR3 nucleotides read TGTGCCAGCAGTGAAGGTCGGACAGATACGCAGTATTTT.

The rearrangement links TRBV23-1 to TRBJ1-5; no clear D. TRBV23-1 is classed as an ORF, of uncertain function. V was pared by 10 bases and J by 3 bases, with 19 bases between. This CDR3 is built from 15 residues. CDR3 region: CATPRGRWYNQPQHF. The CDR3 DNA reads TGCGCCACCCCGCGAGGGCGTTGGTACAATCAGCCCCAGCATTTT.

V gene TRBV9 combines with J gene TRBJ1-2; no clear D. Germline V CDR1 and CDR2: SGDLS, YYNGEE. V lost 2 bases and J 1 base, leaving 15 bases between the germline ends. The CDR3 runs to 16 residues. CDR3 in amino acids: CASSVSSFGGNYGYTF. As DNA, the CDR3 is TGTGCCAGCAGCGTTTCTTCCTTCGGCGGTAACTATGGCTACACCTTC. Full variable domain (rest looked up from reference TRBV9 and TRBJ1-2): DSGVTQTPKHLITATGQRVTLRCSPRSGDLSVYWYQQSLDQGLQFLIQYYNGEERAKGNILERFSAQQFPDLHSELNLSSLELGDSALYFCASSVSSFGGNYGYTFGSGTRLTVV.

The chain couples TRBV11-2 to TRBJ2-7, with 11 positions matching TRBD2. The V segment lost 4 bases and the J segment 3 bases; nucleotides outside the gene matches: 5. From germline, CDR1 is SGHAT and CDR2 FQNNGV. The CDR3 sequence is 15 residues long. The CDR3 here is CASSSLAGELYEQYF. The CDR3 nucleotides are TGTGCCAGCAGCTCACTAGCGGGAGAACTCTACGAGCAGTACTTC.

This chain links TRBV28 with TRBJ2-5; tentatively, D is TRBD2 (5 bases). This CDR3 has 15 residues. CDR1 MDHEN and CDR2 SYDVKM come from the germline V gene. V gave up 2 bases and J gave up 5 bases, with 15 bases separating them. This CDR3 reads CASSLEGRTLETQYF. CDR3 bases: TGTGCCAGCAGTTTAGAGGGAAGGACTTTGGAGACCCAGTACTTC.